These 11 T cell receptor beta chains originate from one sample sequenced in a study of T cells expressing NK-cell markers. With the 5' RACE reads reprocessed, TCRdb shows one record per CDR3 protein and no DNA. This sample contains 150,000 to 200,000 distinct CDR3 sequences. The sample taken for sequencing was blood T cells: a sorted CD56 or NKG2C T cell subset, CD4+ or CD8+ T cells, or bulk PBMC T cells (not recorded which). These receptors were taken from a man aged 18 to 69 in good health.

The V and J genes are TRBV6-1 and TRBJ2-5; TCRdb proposes TRBD2, but this gene call is untestable without DNA. The CDR3 extends over 15 amino acids. Germline CDR1 MNHNS, CDR2 SASEGT. CDR3 in amino acids: CASSEEGGSGETQYF.

This sequence joins TRBV15 and TRBJ2-7; TCRdb proposes TRBD1, but this gene call is untestable without DNA. Germline V gene lookup returns CDR1 LNHNV and CDR2 YYDKDF (reference sequence). The CDR3 totals 15 residues. The CDR3 loop reads CATSRARGGRSEQYF.

The chain carries TRBV5-6 and TRBJ2-1; as DNA is missing, the TRBD2 call by TCRdb cannot be tested. The CDR3 length is 16 residues. Germline lookup yields CDR1 SGHDT and CDR2 YYEEEE. The CDR3 reads CASSEKSGGILGEQFF. Full variable domain (remainder filled in from reference TRBV5-6 and TRBJ2-1): DAGVTQSPTHLIKTRGQQVTLRCSPKSGHDTVSWYQQALGQGPQFIFQYYEEEERQRGNFPDRFSGHQFPNYSSELNVNALLLGDSALYLCASSEKSGGILGEQFFGPGTRLTVL.

The rearrangement links TRBV27 to TRBJ2-1; the TCRdb D gene call, TRBD2, has no DNA to confirm it. CDR3 length equals 16 residues. Looked up from germline, CDR1 is MNHEY and CDR2 is SMNVEV (reference sequence). The CDR3 sequence is CASNRLAGGSYNEQFF.

The rearrangement links TRBV6-9 to TRBJ1-2; TCRdb's assignment of TRBD1 cannot be checked, as there is no DNA. CDR1 is MNHGY and CDR2 is SVAAGI in the germline V gene. CDR3 size: 12 residues. The CDR3 reads CANDRTRYGYTF.

V is TRBV11-2 and J is TRBJ1-1. The CDR3 loop spans 13 amino acids. Germline CDR1 and CDR2: SGHAT and FQNNGV. CDR3: CASSAWEGTEAFF.

The J gene is TRBJ2-7, the V gene TRBV20-1; TCRdb outputs TRBD1, but without DNA this stays unchecked. Germline CDR1 and CDR2: DFQATT and SNEGSKA (reference sequence). This CDR3 is built from 15 residues. CDR3 sequence reads: CSTAETGTTNYEQYF.

The chain has TRBV27 and TRBJ2-7; the TRBD1 assignment by TCRdb is unverifiable without DNA. The CDR3 extends over 15 amino acids. The V gene's germline CDR1 is MNHEY and CDR2 SMNVEV (reference sequence). The CDR3 spells CASSLKGVLVEEQYF.

The chain carries TRBV7-9 and TRBJ2-1. The CDR3 is 15 amino acids. CDR1 SEHNR and CDR2 FQNEAQ come from the germline V gene (reference sequence). CDR3 loop: CASSLTVGAYNEQFF.

V is TRBV9 and J is TRBJ2-3. This CDR3 contains 16 residues. In germline, CDR1 is SGDLS, CDR2 YYNGEE. This CDR3 is CASSVGVVHSLDTQYF.

The chain is built from TRBV9 and TRBJ1-2; the TCRdb call, TRBD1, lacks DNA for checking. From germline, CDR1 is SGDLS and CDR2 YYNGEE. The CDR3 has 13 residues. CDR3 region: CASSVGPAGRYTF.